The present TCR beta chain was sequenced within a study of STAT5B mutations in CD4+ large granular lymphocyte leukemia. Between the trimmed V and J ends, which lost 1 base and 8 bases, there was a span of 6 bases. CDR3 length equals 11 residues. Germline CDR1 is SGHDT and CDR2 is YYEEEE. This clone occurred once. Assay used: immunoSEQ multiplex PCR; TCRdb lists only in-frame clones, some missing. There are 45,000 to 50,000 clones in the sample; roughly 80% occur only once, and 0.35% lies in the top ten. The chain employs TRBV5-6 and TRBJ1-2, with D unresolved. The receptor was isolated from a human donor in good health. Sequencing was done on a sample of CD4+ T cells from blood buffy coats. The CDR3 protein is CASSLNLGYTF. As DNA, the CDR3 is TGTGCCAGCAGCTTGAACCTCGGCTACACCTTC.